This T cell receptor beta chain was found in a study of immune cell composition in non-small cell lung cancer. General observations from the study: Clones >0.5% enriched in tumour were rarer in adenocarcinoma (around 35%) than squamous (about 80%).

CDR3 length equals 15 residues. V shed 1 base and J shed 2 bases, with 9 bases lying between them. In germline, CDR1 is SEHNR, CDR2 FQNEAQ (reference sequence). Clones were read by immunoSEQ multiplex PCR, and TCRdb kept only the in-frame ones, dropping some. The profile shows nearly 2,500 clones, about 80% of them singletons. In the case of this clone: The antigen is unknown.

Normal lung was taken at the farthest possible site, at least 3 cm from tumour. This clonotype was obtained from a human donor with non-small cell lung cancer. Sequences were obtained from non-adjacent lung tissue. The chain has TRBV7-9 and TRBJ2-4, with D hard to call. In nucleotides, the CDR3 is TGTGCCAGCAGCTTAGGAGGCGAATCCAAAAACATTCAGTACTTC. It is translated as CASSLGGESKNIQYF.